The source of this T cell receptor (beta chain) is a study of blood T cells in healthy people across ages (dated by TCRdb to about 2015). About the full investigation: Template switching captured roughly one uniquely barcoded TCR beta cDNA molecule per two T cells in model experiments. Using deep sequencing normalized with unique cDNA molecular identifiers, the study measured how TCR beta repertoire diversity changes with age. The donors were split into four age groups: young (average approximately 16 years), middle-aged (around 37), aged (more than 55) and long-lived (under 90). Donors of different ages were randomly distributed across sequencing lanes to avoid experimental bias. The study analyzed two additional independent replicas of 1 million unique cDNA reads from the same blood draw for two donors, one aged 18 to 29 and one aged 80 or older.

This clonotype has at least ten counts. No cognate antigen has been identified for it. No base quality information exists; no much larger clone differs at one position. Results and caveats for the whole study, not just this receptor: Total diversity estimates from one million sequenced T cells were considered lower bounds and underestimates. As age increased, observed TCR beta diversity per million T cells dropped in a roughly linear way, and a significant reduction was already evident by age 40. A strong correlation was found between observed TCR beta diversity and the percentage of naive T cells measured by flow cytometry. The CMV infection status of donors was not known, potentially confounding age-related changes in expanded clonotypes. Because profiling used bulk unsorted PBMCs, naive and antigen-experienced compartments could not be compared conclusively. Compared with the aged group, the long-lived group had more naive CD4+ T cells, fewer expanded clones and increased TCR diversity, a pattern suggesting age selection.

Systemically healthy Caucasian individuals from Russia, approximately 39 in total and aged about 6 to 95 years, were included as donors. Each donor gave about 9.8 milliliters of peripheral blood, drawn into EDTA-treated Vacutainer tubes. Ficoll-Paque density-gradient centrifugation was used to isolate PBMCs, with at least 6 million obtained per sample. Total RNA, at least 5 micrograms per sample, was extracted from PBMCs with Trizol reagent. The percentages of naive CD45RAhigh/CD27high T cells were determined by flow cytometry on a PBMC aliquot from every donor. Taken from cysteine to phenylalanine, the CDR3 has 16 residues. The DNA shown is the 48-base CDR3, in frame from base 1. Looking up the germline V gene yields CDR1 SGDLS and CDR2 YYNGEE. Germline trimming amounts to 3 bases on V and 4 bases on J, with 5 as the count of junction bases outside the gene matches. Libraries came from 5' RACE. Instrument on record: Illumina HiSeq 2500. A second PCR of roughly 7 to 12 cycles was performed with a sample-barcoded 5' primer and a J-beta primer mix. A unique molecular identifier was introduced onto each TCR beta cDNA molecule by a template-switch 5' adaptor carrying 12 random nucleotides. Each sample yielded at least 3 million CDR3-containing paired-end reads. First-strand cDNA synthesis was performed from all RNA using the Mint cDNA synthesis kit, with priming by a TRBC-specific oligonucleotide. All cDNA was treated with uracil-DNA glycosylase and then went through a first 18-cycle PCR with the universal primers M1SS and BC2_uni_R. As for the authors' bioinformatics: Normalization of each sample was performed by random selection of 1 million high-quality reads, each carrying a distinct molecular identifier. Instead of being binned into consensus sequences, reads that shared molecular identifiers were thrown out. MiTCR, run with a Q25 quality threshold and the strictest error-elimination algorithm, handled CDR3 identification, clonotype clustering and error correction. Lower-bound total TCR beta diversity was estimated with a nonparametric unseen species model using Euler transformation. TCRdb reprocessing: public reads trimmed at Q25 with fastp, clones called with MiXCR, in-frame beta chains kept. Each CDR3 protein gets just one entry, which takes the most common genes and DNA from the rows behind it. Clone size and V and J calls follow TCRdb, not the original study. The sample table holds 1.5 million to 2 million distinct CDR3 sequences, of which roughly 28% were seen once. Of the sample, 7.7% is held by the ten largest clones.

In this chain, TRBV9 is recombined with TRBJ2-7, with 15 bases in between that match TRBD2. The TCR originated in a woman younger than 45 in good health. What was sequenced was blood. The DNA is as follows: TGTGCCAGCAGCGGGACTAGCGGGGGGGAAAATTACGAGCAGTACTTC. Protein translation: CASSGTSGGENYEQYF.